These 20 T cell receptor beta chains came from one sample sequenced in a study of T cells in tuberculosis. Sequencing was performed with immunoSEQ multiplex PCR; in TCRdb, only in-frame clones are kept and a portion is missing. The data contain around 35,000 clones, 90% to 95% of them singletons. Sequences were obtained from PBMCs. The receptors derive from a donor between 10 and 35 years old with latent tuberculosis or without tuberculosis infection. Some clones in this sample may be carry-over from other donors' samples.

The chain joins TRBV15 to TRBJ1-2; D might be TRBD1 (5 bases). The V gene lost 0 bases and the J gene lost 2 bases, with 10 bases spanning the gap. Germline-derived CDR1 and CDR2 are LNHNV and YYDKDF (reference sequence). The CDR3 totals 15 residues. CDR3 amino acids: CATSRDGHTNYGYTF. CDR3 nucleotide sequence: TGTGCCACCAGCAGAGATGGACATACCAACTATGGCTACACCTTC.

V gene TRBV18 combines with J gene TRBJ1-1; D gene ambiguous. Trimming removed 2 bases at V and 0 bases at J, with 7 bases between. CDR1 and CDR2 from the germline V gene are KGHSH and LQKENI. The CDR3 length is 14 residues. Here the CDR3 DNA reads TGTGCCAGCTCACCAGCAGGCATGAACACTGAAGCTTTCTTT. Translated, it gives CASSPAGMNTEAFF.

For the CDR3, the DNA is TGCGCCAGCAGCCTTACAGACAGGACAAATCAGCCCCAGCATTTT. It yields the protein CASSLTDRTNQPQHF. The chain combines TRBV4-3 with TRBJ1-5, with D perhaps TRBD1 (6 bases). Germline CDR1 reads LGHNA; CDR2 reads YSLEER. V was pared by 4 bases and J by 4 bases, with 14 bases between. This CDR3 is built from 15 residues.

This chain connects TRBV20-1 to TRBJ1-5, with D hard to call. The CDR3 is 11 residues long. Per germline, CDR1 DFQATT and CDR2 SNEGSKA (reference sequence). V shed 3 bases and J shed 13 bases, with 13 bases lying between them. As DNA, the CDR3 is TGCAGTGCTAGCGGGGAAAGCGGACAGCATTTT. Protein sequence: CSASGESGQHF.

This chain connects TRBV5-1 to TRBJ1-5, with D possibly being TRBD1 (6 bases). The germline CDR1 and CDR2 sequences are SGHRS and YFSETQ. This CDR3 comprises 17 residues. V was shortened by 0 bases and J by 1 base, with 14 bases between the two germline ends. The CDR3 sequence is CASSLVARGLSNQPQHF. CDR3 DNA sequence: TGCGCCAGCAGCTTGGTTGCCAGGGGATTGAGCAATCAGCCCCAGCATTTT. The full variable domain, its missing parts supplied by reference TRBV5-1 and TRBJ1-5, is KAGVTQTPRYLIKTRGQQVTLSCSPISGHRSVSWYQQTPGQGLQFLFEYFSETQRNKGNFPGRFSGRQFSNSRSEMNVSTLELGDSALYLCASSLVARGLSNQPQHFGDGTRLSIL.

The gene calls are TRBV7-8 and TRBJ1-2; D not resolved. Germline values: CDR1 SGHVS, CDR2 FQNEAQ. Between the trimmed V and J ends, which lost 8 bases and 3 bases, there was a span of 10 bases. The CDR3 totals 12 residues. The CDR3 region is CASGRTDYGYTF. The CDR3 nucleotides read TGTGCCAGCGGGAGGACGGACTATGGCTACACCTTC.

The chain is built from TRBV7-6 and TRBJ2-7; 9 bases line up with TRBD1. The junction had 6 bases not matched to a gene; V was cut back by 3 bases and J by 6 bases. CDR3 length: 14 amino acids. Germline CDR1 reads SGHVS; CDR2 reads FNYEAQ. The CDR3 is CASSFGQGPSEQYF. DNA of the CDR3: TGTGCCAGCAGCTTCGGACAGGGGCCCAGCGAGCAGTACTTC.

The chain couples TRBV19 to TRBJ1-3; no clear D gene. CDR1 is LNHDA, CDR2 SQIVND, per germline (reference sequence). CDR3 length: 15 residues. Trimming shortened V by 3 bases and J by 0 bases, and 9 bases separated the two germline ends. CDR3 bases: TGTGCCAGTAGTATCCTAGGGAGCTCTGGAAACACCATATATTTT. It encodes CASSILGSSGNTIYF. The full variable domain, in which reference TRBV19 and TRBJ1-3 provide the parts outside the CDR3, is DGGITQSPKYLFRKEGQNVTLSCEQNLNHDAMYWYRQDPGQGLRLIYYSQIVNDFQKGDIAEGYSVSREKKESFPLTVTSAQKNPTAFYLCASSILGSSGNTIYFGEGSWLTVV.

CDR3 nucleotide sequence: TGTGCTAGTGGTTACAGCAATGAAGCTTTCTTT. This translates into CASGYSNEAFF. This rearrangement joins TRBV12-5 to TRBJ1-1, with unresolved D. Germline CDR1 is LGHNT and CDR2 is FRNRAP. V dropped 4 bases and J dropped 7 bases, with 7 bases sitting between them. CDR3 length: 11 residues.

The genes are TRBV10-2 and TRBJ2-2; the D gene is possibly TRBD1 (8 bases). Germline CDR1 is WSHSY and CDR2 is SAAADI. The CDR3 consists of 16 residues. V was cut by 5 bases and J by 0 bases, with 13 bases left in between. The CDR3 is CASSHRGGPNTGELFF. In DNA, the CDR3 is TGCGCCAGCAGTCACAGGGGGGGACCGAACACCGGGGAGCTGTTTTTT.

The gene calls are TRBV7-2 and TRBJ1-4; TRBD1 aligns across 9 bases. The germline V gene has CDR1 SGHTA and CDR2 FQGNSA. The CDR3 is 17 amino acids. V lost 7 bases to trimming and J lost 4 bases; unmatched junction nucleotides: 13. CDR3 region: CASTGTGRGLFNEKLFF. The CDR3, as DNA: TGTGCCAGCACAGGGACAGGGCGAGGGCTTTTTAATGAAAAACTGTTTTTT.

The rearrangement links TRBV15 to TRBJ1-4; 11 bases align to TRBD1. This CDR3 comprises 16 residues. With V trimmed by 4 bases and J by 0 bases, 1 base remained unmatched. CDR1 is LNHNV, CDR2 YYDKDF, per germline (reference sequence). CDR3: CATSTGQGATNEKLFF. The CDR3 bases are TGTGCCACCAGCACGGGACAGGGGGCAACTAATGAAAAACTGTTTTTT.

The J gene is TRBJ1-1, the V gene TRBV18; tentative D call: TRBD1 (5 bases). CDR1 is KGHSH, CDR2 LQKENI, per germline. Deletions cut 3 bases from V and 1 base from J, with 12 bases between. The CDR3 has 15 residues. The DNA for the CDR3 is TGTGCCAGCTCACCTAATCAGGGCGAGAACACTGAAGCTTTCTTT. Its translation is CASSPNQGENTEAFF.

The chain joins TRBV19 to TRBJ2-1; weak D call: TRBD2 (6 bases). Germline values: CDR1 LNHDA, CDR2 SQIVND (reference sequence). CDR3 length equals 14 residues. V was pared by 8 bases and J by 6 bases, with 17 bases between. The CDR3, as DNA: TGTGCCAGTCTATCTGGGACTGGTTTCAATGAGCAGTTCTTC. This sequence encodes CASLSGTGFNEQFF.

The chain links TRBV27 to TRBJ1-5; D gene unclear. The CDR3 length is 13 residues. Germline V gene lookup returns CDR1 MNHEY and CDR2 SMNVEV (reference sequence). V lost 0 bases, J lost 6 bases, and 6 bases lay in between. This chain's CDR3 is CASSLSLSQPQHF. For the CDR3, the DNA is TGTGCCAGCAGTTTATCCCTTAGTCAGCCCCAGCATTTT.

V gene TRBV6-5 combines with J gene TRBJ1-2; tentative D call: TRBD1 (6 bases). The V end lost 0 bases, the J end lost 2 bases, and 13 bases lay between the germline ends. Germline-derived CDR1 and CDR2 are MNHEY and SVGAGI. The CDR3 consists of 16 residues. The CDR3, as DNA: TGTGCCAGCAGTTACTCGGGGTACAGGGAAAACTATGGCTACACCTTC. Translation: CASSYSGYRENYGYTF.

This chain uses TRBV29-1 with TRBJ1-4, with 10 positions matching TRBD1. The CDR3 loop spans 14 amino acids. The germline gives CDR1 SQVTM, CDR2 ANQGSEA. After removal of 3 bases from V and 6 bases from J, the junction contained 4 bases not matched to a gene. CDR3 loop: CSVDTGTGDEKLFF. CDR3 in DNA: TGCAGCGTTGATACCGGGACAGGGGATGAAAAACTGTTTTTT.

The chain employs TRBV30 and TRBJ1-2; 9 nucleotides line up with TRBD1. Germline V CDR1 and CDR2: GTSNPN, SVGIG (reference sequence). The CDR3 spans 15 residues. The V segment lost 6 bases and the J segment 8 bases; nucleotides outside the gene matches: 16. The CDR3 here is CACALGQGTVTGYTF. CDR3 nucleotide sequence: TGTGCCTGTGCCCTCGGACAGGGGACGGTTACGGGCTACACCTTC.

The V and J genes are TRBV18 and TRBJ2-5; 7 bases are a match to TRBD2. After removal of 2 bases from V and 2 bases from J, the junction contained 2 bases not matched to a gene. The CDR3 extends over 14 amino acids. From germline, CDR1 is KGHSH and CDR2 LQKENI. In DNA, the CDR3 is TGTGCCAGCTCACCAGCCGGGGGGCAAGAGACCCAGTACTTC. Translating gives CASSPAGGQETQYF. Full variable domain (remainder filled in from reference TRBV18 and TRBJ2-5): NAGVMQNPRHLVRRRGQEARLRCSPMKGHSHVYWYRQLPEEGLKFMVYLQKENIIDESGMPKERFSAEFPKEGPSILRIQQVVRGDSAAYFCASSPAGGQETQYFGPGTRLLVL.

The rearrangement joins TRBV30 to TRBJ1-3, with D possibly TRBD1 on 5 matching bases. This CDR3 comprises 14 residues. Germline V gives CDR1 GTSNPN, CDR2 SVGIG (reference sequence). V dropped 3 bases and J dropped 4 bases, with 13 bases sitting between them. CDR3 region: CAWSIGHSGNTIYF. The CDR3 DNA sequence: TGTGCCTGGAGCATAGGACATTCCGGAAACACCATATATTTT.